This T cell receptor (beta chain) was captured by sequencing in a study of shared T cell receptors in the human thymus. Clones were read by immunoSEQ multiplex PCR, and TCRdb kept only the in-frame ones, dropping some. Here the sample spans 600,000 to 900,000 clones, 70% to 90% being singletons. This clone was found once. The V and J ends lost 3 bases and 4 bases, in that order; junction bases with no gene match: 0. CDR1 is SGHNT and CDR2 is YYREEE in the germline V gene (reference sequence). CDR3 length equals 12 residues. The data were also submitted as part of a second study, on human thymus T cells. In that study: Donors consisted of healthy Finnish infants (having corrective surgery for congenital heart defects). Corrective cardiac surgery supplied the resected thymus tissue. Across thymic and blood repertoires, the usage of V and J genes appeared to be biased. Related research described strongly overlapping thymic repertoires in unrelated people.

The source is a girl under two years old with a congenital heart defect. Sequencing was done on a sample of thymocytes. The chain combines TRBV5-4 with TRBJ1-2; 7 nucleotides line up with TRBD1. CDR3 sequence reads: CASSSGGYGYTF. The CDR3 DNA is TGTGCCAGCAGCTCAGGGGGCTATGGCTACACCTTC.